The 13 T cell receptor beta chains in this list originate from one sample, sequenced in a study of PD-L1 blockade in urothelial cancer. Profiling relied on immunoSEQ multiplex PCR, and the TCRdb table lists in-frame clones only, not all of them. The data contain 30,000 or so clones, roughly 80% of them singletons. Sequenced material: PBMCs, taken around atezolizumab (anti-PD-L1) treatment. The source of these receptors is a man aged 45 to 65 with urothelial cancer.

V usage is TRBV20-1 and J usage is TRBJ1-2, with D perhaps TRBD1 (5 bases). V lost 2 bases, J lost 4 bases, and 5 bases lay in between. Looked up from germline, CDR1 is DFQATT and CDR2 is SNEGSKA (reference sequence). The CDR3 is 11 residues long. In nucleotides, the CDR3 is TGCAGTGCTAGACAGGGCTATGGCTACACCTTC. Its protein product is CSARQGYGYTF.

This clone was detected only a few times. The J gene is TRBJ2-2, the V gene TRBV9; 7 nucleotides match TRBD1. Trimming took 7 bases from V and 1 from J; bases not matched to a gene: 10. Germline loops: CDR1 SGDLS, CDR2 YYNGEE. The CDR3 spans 16 residues. Written as DNA, the CDR3 is TGTGCCAGCCGCCAATCAGGGACAGAGAACACCGGGGAGCTGTTTTTT. It specifies CASRQSGTENTGELFF.

V gene TRBV7-6 combines with J gene TRBJ2-1; tentatively, D is TRBD2 (6 bases). This CDR3 contains 15 residues. Germline-derived CDR1 and CDR2 are SGHVS and FNYEAQ. Trimming took off 1 base at V and 7 bases at J, with 14 bases between the two ends. CDR3 residues: CASSLGAGTVNEQFF. The CDR3 region has the DNA TGTGCCAGCAGCTTAGGGGCCGGGACTGTGAATGAGCAGTTCTTC. The complete variable domain, with remaining parts taken from reference TRBV7-6 and TRBJ2-1, reads GAGVSQSPRYKVTKRGQDVALRCDPISGHVSLYWYRQALGQGPEFLTYFNYEAQQDKSGLPNDRFSAERPEGSISTLTIQRTEQRDSAMYRCASSLGAGTVNEQFFGPGTRLTVL.

The sample holds a few counts of this clone. The gene calls are TRBV19 and TRBJ1-1; no definite D call. The germline CDR1 and CDR2 sequences are LNHDA and SQIVND (reference sequence). The V end lost 0 bases, the J end lost 5 bases, and 10 bases lay between the germline ends. CDR3 length: 14 residues. The CDR3 nucleotides read TGTGCCAGTAGTATAGATGTTTCAGGAACTGAAGCTTTCTTT. Its protein product is CASSIDVSGTEAFF.

Points on this clone: The junction departs from the called germline gene at one end, perhaps through a read error. The DNA of the CDR3 is TGCGCCAGCACCCCCCGACAGGGCGGGTCCTTAGCTTTT. Its protein is CASTPRQGGSLAF. This rearrangement joins TRBV23-1 to TRBJ1-1; 7 bases match TRBD1. TRBV23-1 is an open reading frame, and its role is uncertain. The CDR3 has 13 residues.

The chain combines TRBV5-1 with TRBJ2-5; no reliable D call. The length of the CDR3 is 12 residues. V was pared by 6 bases and J by 0 bases, with 6 bases between. Germline V lookup: CDR1 SGHRS, CDR2 YFSETQ. CDR3 bases: TGCGCCAGCACAGTAAACCAAGAGACCCAGTACTTC. Its translation: CASTVNQETQYF.

The chain links TRBV19 to TRBJ1-1; D might be TRBD1 (5 bases). Germline assignment: CDR1 LNHDA and CDR2 SQIVND (reference sequence). This CDR3 contains 14 residues. The V and J ends lost 10 bases and 4 bases respectively, with 19 bases between them. DNA of the CDR3: TGTGCCACCAAACCCAGAGCGGGGGGCACTGAAGCTTTCTTT. It is translated as CATKPRAGGTEAFF. Variable domain in full (rest from reference TRBV19 and TRBJ1-1): DGGITQSPKYLFRKEGQNVTLSCEQNLNHDAMYWYRQDPGQGLRLIYYSQIVNDFQKGDIAEGYSVSREKKESFPLTVTSAQKNPTAFYLCATKPRAGGTEAFFGQGTRLTVV.

The gene calls are TRBV6-1 and TRBJ1-2; 7 bases fit TRBD1. Losses at the gene ends were 3 bases for V and 2 bases for J; bases not matched to a gene: 6. Germline values: CDR1 MNHNS, CDR2 SASEGT. The CDR3 spans 15 residues. The CDR3 DNA reads as TGTGCCAGCAGTGAGCAGACAGGGCGGAACTATGGCTACACCTTC. It is translated as CASSEQTGRNYGYTF.

The chain is built from TRBV4-1 and TRBJ1-1, with 12 bases fitting TRBD1. Looked up from germline, CDR1 is MGHRA and CDR2 is YSYEKL. The ends lost 4 bases at V and 0 bases at J; junction bases unmatched: 9. CDR3 length: 18 amino acids. CDR3 nucleotide sequence: TGCGCCAGCAGCCGTGGGCGGGGACAGGGGGCCTTGAACACTGAAGCTTTCTTT. This translates into CASSRGRGQGALNTEAFF.

The genes are TRBV5-1 and TRBJ2-3, with TRBD1 identical over 10 bases. Germline V lookup: CDR1 SGHRS, CDR2 YFSETQ. Trimming at V came to 6 bases and at J to 2 bases, leaving 9 bases not matched to a gene. The CDR3 consists of 16 residues. CDR3 loop: CASMAGDRGFTDTQYF. The CDR3 DNA follows: TGCGCCAGCATGGCAGGGGACAGGGGCTTCACAGATACGCAGTATTTT.

The chain is built from TRBV19 and TRBJ2-5; 8 nucleotides align to TRBD2. The germline V gene encodes CDR1 LNHDA and CDR2 SQIVND (reference sequence). V shed 9 bases and J 4 bases; nucleotides not matched to a gene: 19. This CDR3 contains 17 residues. The CDR3 is CASRRGAGVPMGETQYF. DNA for the CDR3: TGTGCCAGCAGACGAGGAGCGGGGGTCCCAATGGGAGAGACCCAGTACTTC.

This chain uses TRBV6-4 with TRBJ1-1, with 8 bases matching TRBD1. CDR1 is MRHNA and CDR2 is SNTAGT in the germline V gene. V lost 6 bases, J lost 3 bases, and 9 bases stayed unmatched. This CDR3 spans 15 amino acids. Here the CDR3 DNA reads TGTGCCAGCAGGATAGACAGGGGAACGGACACTGAAGCTTTCTTT. Translation: CASRIDRGTDTEAFF.

The CDR3 coding sequence is TGTGCCAGCAGCCTAAGGAAAGCGGGGGCCGAGCAGTACGTC. Amino acids: CASSLRKAGAEQYV. The genes are TRBV7-8 and TRBJ2-7; 8 bases are a match to TRBD2. Per the germline V gene, CDR1 is SGHVS and CDR2 is FQNEAQ. V shed 5 bases, J shed 6 bases, and the junction held 9 bases outside the gene matches. This CDR3 has 14 amino acids.